This TCR beta chain stems from a study of radiotherapy plus CTLA-4 blockade in lung cancer (dated by TCRdb to between 2017 and 2018). At the level of the whole study: Among the enrolled patients, approximately 17% had an objective response, and about 29% reached disease control.

On the study overall, not on this receptor specifically: After treatment with radiotherapy and ipilimumab, TCR clones that came from tumors expanded in the peripheral blood. The strongest predictors of response, as reported, were early dynamic changes in blood T cell clones along with a rise in serum interferon-beta after radiation.

The CDR1 and CDR2 encoded by the germline V gene are SGHRS and YFSETQ. The germline V and J ends show losses of 4 bases and 5 bases respectively, and no gene match explains 5 bases of the junction. Inclusive of the bounding cysteine and phenylalanine, the CDR3 is 14 residues long. This entry keeps only the CDR3 DNA: 42 bases, framed from base 1. The protocol used for the library was the immunoSEQ multiplex PCR assay. Held by TCRdb, this immuneACCESS table contains in-frame sequences only and omits some clones. Under half of the omission traces to an unresolved V gene where checked; the cause of the rest is unknown. This sample holds approximately 98,000 clones; 82% were observed only once. Of the sample, 3% to 4% is held by the ten largest clones. Worth noting for this clone: It lacks a known antigen. No base quality values were provided; no much bigger clone lies one nucleotide off.

Focal radiation therapy combined with CTLA-4 blockade (ipilimumab) was tested in patients with chemo-refractory metastatic non-small-cell lung cancer. Sequencing was performed on peripheral blood, taken from a patient treated with radiotherapy plus ipilimumab. The V gene is TRBV5-1 and the J gene is TRBJ1-3; 8 bases in the middle match TRBD1. The receptor was derived from a human donor with non-small cell lung cancer who had a partial response to radiotherapy plus ipilimumab. The CDR3: CASSEQGGRNTIYF. The base sequence is TGCGCCAGCAGCGAACAGGGGGGACGAAACACCATATATTTT.